Each of the 5 T cell receptor beta chains below was sequenced from the same sample in a study of CXCR3-negative and CXCR3-positive naive CD8 T cells (dated by TCRdb to about 2019). What the work shows at the level of the full study, not this receptor alone: TRB CDR3s from CXCR3-positive naive cells showed higher hydrophobicity (lower Kidera factor 4), lower energy, and higher strength and volume indices than CXCR3-negative naive cells.

Sequencing used a NextSeq 550. The Human TCR Profiling Kit (MiLaboratory) was used to make UMI-labeled 5' RACE TRB cDNA libraries. TCRdb reprocessed the raw reads; every CDR3 protein sequence is a single record, and DNA is not supplied. The sample table records roughly 100,000 distinct CDR3 sequences. 0.35% to 0.4% of the sample rests with the top ten. These TCRs' antigens remain unknown. The sequenced sample was naive CXCR3+ CD8+ T cells from blood. What this sample's cell subset or site label stands for: CD45RO-CCR7+CD27+CD95- naive CD8+ T cells expressing CXCR3 (TNR3+). Source of these receptors: a human donor in good health. Some clones in this sample may be carry-over from other donors' samples.

The rearrangement uses TRBV7-2 and TRBJ1-1. The V gene's germline CDR1 is SGHTA and CDR2 FQGNSA. This CDR3 spans 13 amino acids. CDR3 sequence: CASSPDLNTEAFF.

The gene calls are TRBV11-2 and TRBJ2-1; TCRdb's D gene call, TRBD2, goes unchecked for lack of DNA. The CDR3 covers 19 residues. Germline V gives CDR1 SGHAT, CDR2 FQNNGV. The CDR3 sequence is CASSRYLTTSGPRYNEQFF.

The V and J genes are TRBV29-1 and TRBJ2-7. This CDR3 has 14 residues. CDR1 is SQVTM and CDR2 is ANQGSEA in the germline V gene. Here the CDR3 reads CSVEDPKTTYEQYF.

The chain links TRBV6-4 to TRBJ1-1; the TCRdb D gene call, TRBD1, has no DNA to confirm it. The V gene's germline CDR1 is MRHNA and CDR2 SNTAGT. The CDR3 has 13 residues. CDR3 sequence: CASRAGMNTEAFF.

This chain uses TRBV10-3 with TRBJ2-7; TCRdb calls TRBD1, which cannot be checked without DNA. CDR1 and CDR2 from the germline V gene are ENHRY and SYGVKD. This CDR3 comprises 13 residues. CDR3 sequence: CATRQGEFYEQYF.